This T cell receptor (beta chain) was sequenced in a study of cytomegalovirus exposure and HLA in healthy donors. Study-wide results and caveats: Sequence variants that were highly shared formed a cluster that was likely a sequencing artifact.

The J segment lost 11 bases and the V segment lost 5 bases, leaving 12 bases of the junction unmatched. CDR3 length equals 14 residues. In germline, CDR1 is SGHAT, CDR2 FQNNGV. PCR used 60 Vbeta primers and 13 Jbeta primers. The method was immunoSEQ multiplex PCR; TCRdb's version includes in-frame clones alone and lacks a portion of them. The sample shows about 90,000 clones, around four fifths of them seen only once. Those who donated were healthy bone marrow donors. Points on this clone: The antigen remains unidentified.

The rearrangement joins TRBV11-2 to TRBJ1-1; 9 nucleotides agree with TRBD1. The TCR originated in a man aged 25-40 years in good health and CMV-seronegative. The sequenced sample was PBMCs. The CDR3 reads CASSIWGTGTNAFF. The CDR3 DNA is TGTGCCAGCAGCATATGGGGGACAGGGACGAACGCTTTCTTT. Variable domain in full (rest from reference TRBV11-2 and TRBJ1-1): EAGVAQSPRYKIIEKRQSVAFWCNPISGHATLYWYQQILGQGPKLLIQFQNNGVVDDSQLPKDRFSAERLKGVDSTLKIQPAKLEDSAVYLCASSIWGTGTNAFFGQGTRLTVV.